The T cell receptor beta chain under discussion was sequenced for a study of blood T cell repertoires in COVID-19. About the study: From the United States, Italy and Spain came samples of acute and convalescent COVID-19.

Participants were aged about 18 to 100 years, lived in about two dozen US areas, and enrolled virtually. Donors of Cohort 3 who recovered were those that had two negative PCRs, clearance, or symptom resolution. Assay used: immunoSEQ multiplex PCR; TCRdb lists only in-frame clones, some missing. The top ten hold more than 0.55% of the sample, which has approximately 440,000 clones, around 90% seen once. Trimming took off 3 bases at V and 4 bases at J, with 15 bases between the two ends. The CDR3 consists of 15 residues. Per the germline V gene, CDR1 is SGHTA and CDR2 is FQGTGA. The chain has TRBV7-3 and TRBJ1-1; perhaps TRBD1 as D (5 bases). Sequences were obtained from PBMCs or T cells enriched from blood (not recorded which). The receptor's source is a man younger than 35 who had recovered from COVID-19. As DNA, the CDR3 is TGTGCCAGCAGCTTGGGGGGTGCGGCGACCACTGAAGCTTTCTTT. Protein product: CASSLGGAATTEAFF.